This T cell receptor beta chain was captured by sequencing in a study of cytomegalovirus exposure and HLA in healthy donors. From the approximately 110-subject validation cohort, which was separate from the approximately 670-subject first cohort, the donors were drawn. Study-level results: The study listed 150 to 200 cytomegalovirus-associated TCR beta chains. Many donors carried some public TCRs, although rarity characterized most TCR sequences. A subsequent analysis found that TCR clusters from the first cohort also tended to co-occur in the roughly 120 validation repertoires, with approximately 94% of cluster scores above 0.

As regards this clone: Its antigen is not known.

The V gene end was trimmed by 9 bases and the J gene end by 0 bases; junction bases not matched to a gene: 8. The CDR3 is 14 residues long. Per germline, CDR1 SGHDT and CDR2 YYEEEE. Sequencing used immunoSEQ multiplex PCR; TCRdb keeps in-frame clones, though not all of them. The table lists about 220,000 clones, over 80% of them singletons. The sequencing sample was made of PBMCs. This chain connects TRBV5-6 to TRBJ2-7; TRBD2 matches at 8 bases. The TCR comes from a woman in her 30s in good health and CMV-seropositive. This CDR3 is CATIGAGGSYEQYF. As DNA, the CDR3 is TGTGCCACCATAGGGGCGGGAGGCTCCTACGAGCAGTACTTC.